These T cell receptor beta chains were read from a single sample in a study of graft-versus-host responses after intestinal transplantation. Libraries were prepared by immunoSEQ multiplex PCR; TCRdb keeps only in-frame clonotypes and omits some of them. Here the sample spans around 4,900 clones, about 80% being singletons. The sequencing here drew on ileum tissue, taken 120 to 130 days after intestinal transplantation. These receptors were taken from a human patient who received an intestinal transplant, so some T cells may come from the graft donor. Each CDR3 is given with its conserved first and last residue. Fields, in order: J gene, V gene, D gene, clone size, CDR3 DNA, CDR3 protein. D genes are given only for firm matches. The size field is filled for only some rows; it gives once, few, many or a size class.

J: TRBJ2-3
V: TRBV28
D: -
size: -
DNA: TGTGCCAGCAGTTTAAGAGGGGGCACAGATACGCAGTATTTT
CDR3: CASSLRGGTDTQYF

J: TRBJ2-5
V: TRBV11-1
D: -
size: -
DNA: TGTGCCAGCAGCCGCGGGGAGACCCAGTACTTC
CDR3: CASSRGETQYF

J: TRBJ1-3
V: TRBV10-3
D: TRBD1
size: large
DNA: TGTGCCATCTCCTGGACAGGAATCCTCTCTGGAAACACCATATATTTT
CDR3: CAISWTGILSGNTIYF

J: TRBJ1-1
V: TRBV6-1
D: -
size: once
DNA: TGTGCCAGCAGCCCTCGGGAGAACACTGAAGCTTTCTTT
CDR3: CASSPRENTEAFF

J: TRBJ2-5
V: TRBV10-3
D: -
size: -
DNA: TGTGCCATCAGTGGACTAGGGGGGCAAGAGACCCAGTACTTC
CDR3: CAISGLGGQETQYF

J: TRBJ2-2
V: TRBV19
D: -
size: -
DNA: TGTGCCAGTAGTATAGGGAGGGGGGTGAACACCGGGGAGCTGTTTTTT
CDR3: CASSIGRGVNTGELFF

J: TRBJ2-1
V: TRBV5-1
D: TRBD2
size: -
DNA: TGCGCCAGCAGCTTGCACGCTAGCGGGAGACAGGGTGAGCAGTTCTTC
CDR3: CASSLHASGRQGEQFF

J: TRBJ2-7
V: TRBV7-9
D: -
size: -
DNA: TGTGCCAGCAGCTTAGGGTACGGGAGCTCCTACGAGCAGTACTTC
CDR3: CASSLGYGSSYEQYF

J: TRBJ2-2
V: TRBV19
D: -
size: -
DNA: TGTGCCAGTAGTATAGGTCGGCTCTATCACGGGGAGCTGTTTTTT
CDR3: CASSIGRLYHGELFF

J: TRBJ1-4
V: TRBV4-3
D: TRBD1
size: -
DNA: TGCGCCAGCAGCCAAGAATTCCACAGGGGGGTCGAAAAACTGTTTTTT
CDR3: CASSQEFHRGVEKLFF

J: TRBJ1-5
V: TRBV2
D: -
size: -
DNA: TGTGCCAGCAGTGAAAGTGGGGGAAATCAGCCCCAGCATTTT
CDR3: CASSESGGNQPQHF

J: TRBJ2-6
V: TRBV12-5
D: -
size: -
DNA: TGTGCTAGTGGTTTGGAAATCGGACGGTACTCTGGGGCCAACGTCCTGACTTTC
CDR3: CASGLEIGRYSGANVLTF

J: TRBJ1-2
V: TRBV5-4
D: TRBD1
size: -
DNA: TGTGCCAGCAGCTTGGACTGGACTCCCTCAGGGGGCTATGGCTACACCTTC
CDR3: CASSLDWTPSGGYGYTF

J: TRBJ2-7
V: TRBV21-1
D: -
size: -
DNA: TGTGCCAGCAGCCGGCCCGGAGGCCTTAGCTCCTACGAGCAGTACTTC
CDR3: CASSRPGGLSSYEQYF

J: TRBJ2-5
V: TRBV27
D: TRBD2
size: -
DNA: TGTGCCAGCAGTTTAGGACTAGCGGGAGAGACCCAGTACTTC
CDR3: CASSLGLAGETQYF

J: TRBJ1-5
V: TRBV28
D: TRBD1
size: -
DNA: TGTGCCAGCAGTGGCCAAGGGGGCTGGTTAAAGAACAATCAGCCCCAGCATTTT
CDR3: CASSGQGGWLKNNQPQHF

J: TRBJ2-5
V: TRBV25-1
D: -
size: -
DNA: TGTGCCAGCAGTGAAGAGACCCAGTACTTC
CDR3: CASSEETQYF

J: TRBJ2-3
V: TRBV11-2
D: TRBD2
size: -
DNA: TGTGCCAGCAGGACACTAGCGGGAGCAGATACGCAGTATTTT
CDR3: CASRTLAGADTQYF

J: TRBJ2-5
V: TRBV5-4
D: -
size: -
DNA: TGTGCCAGCCGTCGCAGGGGGGGCCAAGAGACCCAGTACTTC
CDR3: CASRRRGGQETQYF

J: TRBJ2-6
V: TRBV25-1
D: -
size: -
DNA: TGTGCCAGCAAGAGTGGAAGGAGGGCGTGGGCCAACGTCCTGACTTTC
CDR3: CASKSGRRAWANVLTF

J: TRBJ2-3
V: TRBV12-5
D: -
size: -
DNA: TGTGCTAGTGGTTTGTGGGGGGGCACAGATACGCAGTATTTT
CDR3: CASGLWGGTDTQYF

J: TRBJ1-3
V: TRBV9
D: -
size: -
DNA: TGTGCCAGCAGCCGCCCGGGGGGCAGGGAAGTGGACACCATATATTTT
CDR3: CASSRPGGREVDTIYF

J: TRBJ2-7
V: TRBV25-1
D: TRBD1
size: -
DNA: TGTGCCAGCGGGGACAGGGCCTACGAGCAGTACTTC
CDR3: CASGDRAYEQYF

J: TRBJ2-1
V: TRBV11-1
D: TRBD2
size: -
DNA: TGTGCCAGCAGCTTGAGACTAGCGGACTACAATGAGCAGTTCTTC
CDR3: CASSLRLADYNEQFF

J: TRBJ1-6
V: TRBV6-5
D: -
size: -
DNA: TGTGCCAGCAGTTACAGGGGGAAATCACCCCTCCACTTT
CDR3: CASSYRGKSPLHF

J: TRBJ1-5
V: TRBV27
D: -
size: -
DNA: TGTGCCAGCAGTTTAGGGGGGAGTCGGCCCCAGCATTTT
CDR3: CASSLGGSRPQHF

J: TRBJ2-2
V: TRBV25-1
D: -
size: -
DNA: TGTGCCAGCAGTCACACCGGGGAGCTGTTTTTT
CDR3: CASSHTGELFF

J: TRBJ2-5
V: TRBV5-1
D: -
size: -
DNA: TGCGCCAGCAGCTACCAAGAGACCCAGTACTTC
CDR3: CASSYQETQYF

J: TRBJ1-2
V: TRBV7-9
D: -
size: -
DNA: TGTGCCAGCAGCCACGTCATATACCATGGAAAGATCTATGGCTATACCTTC
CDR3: CASSHVIYHGKIYGYTF

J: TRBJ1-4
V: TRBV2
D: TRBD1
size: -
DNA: TGTGCCAGCAGCCACAGGGGAACTAATGAAAAACTGTTTTTT
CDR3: CASSHRGTNEKLFF

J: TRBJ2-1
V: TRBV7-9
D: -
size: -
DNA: TGTGCCAGCAGCTTATATGGGTACAATGAGCAGTTCTTC
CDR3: CASSLYGYNEQFF

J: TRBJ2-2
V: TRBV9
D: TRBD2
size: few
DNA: TGTGCCAGCAGTGTTAGCGGGGGGGCTGACACCGGGGAGCTGTTTTTT
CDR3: CASSVSGGADTGELFF

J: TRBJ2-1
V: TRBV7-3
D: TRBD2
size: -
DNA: TGTGCCAGCAGTACCGGGACTAGCAATGAGCAGTTCTTC
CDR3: CASSTGTSNEQFF

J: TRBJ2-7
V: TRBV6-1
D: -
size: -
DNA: TGTGCCACAACTGACAGGTCAGGGGGGCTCTACGAGCAGTACTTC
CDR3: CATTDRSGGLYEQYF

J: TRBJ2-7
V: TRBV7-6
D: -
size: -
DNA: TGTGCCAGCAGCTTAGCGTCAAGGCAGAGGTCTTTTTACGAGCAGTACTTC
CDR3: CASSLASRQRSFYEQYF

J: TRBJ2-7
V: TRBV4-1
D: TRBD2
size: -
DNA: TGCGCCAGCAGCCAAGTCGGGCCCAGACGGCTAGCGGGAATACTCTCCTACGAGCAGTACTTC
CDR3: CASSQVGPRRLAGILSYEQYF

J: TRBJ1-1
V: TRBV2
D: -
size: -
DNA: TGTGCCAGCAGTCCCGGAAGGACTCTTGAAGCTTTCTTT
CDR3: CASSPGRTLEAFF

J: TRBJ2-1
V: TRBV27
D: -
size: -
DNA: TGTGCCAGCAGCTTAAAGCAACTAGCCTGGATGAATGAGCAGTTCTTC
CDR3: CASSLKQLAWMNEQFF

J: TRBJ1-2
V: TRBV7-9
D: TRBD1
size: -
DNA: TGTGCCAGCAGCTTAGAGCAGGGGGCTAATGGCTACACCTTC
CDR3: CASSLEQGANGYTF

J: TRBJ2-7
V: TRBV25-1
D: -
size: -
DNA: TGTGCCAGCAGTGAATCCGAGGGGAACCCCTACGAGCAGTACTTC
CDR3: CASSESEGNPYEQYF

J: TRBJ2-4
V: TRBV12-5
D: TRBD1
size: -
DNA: TGTGCTAGTGGTCTGAGGACAGGGGAACAGTACTTC
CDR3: CASGLRTGEQYF

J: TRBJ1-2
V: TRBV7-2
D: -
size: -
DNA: TGTGCCAGCACCCCATCCTACGGGATGGCAAATGGCTACACCTTC
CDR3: CASTPSYGMANGYTF

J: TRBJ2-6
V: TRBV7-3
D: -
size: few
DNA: TGTGCCAGCAGCTTAACAGGGGCTGGGGCCAACGTCCTGACTTTC
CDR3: CASSLTGAGANVLTF

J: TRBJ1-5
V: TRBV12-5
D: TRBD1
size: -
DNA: TGTGCTAGTGGTTTGGCGACAGGGGTTCGTCAGCCCCAGCATTTT
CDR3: CASGLATGVRQPQHF

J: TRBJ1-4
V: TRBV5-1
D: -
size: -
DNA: TGCGCCAGCAGCTTGGACCTCGAAAAACTGTTTTTT
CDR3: CASSLDLEKLFF

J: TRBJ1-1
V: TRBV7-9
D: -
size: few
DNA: TGTGCCAGCAGCTTTGGGGACACTGAAGCTTTCTTT
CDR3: CASSFGDTEAFF

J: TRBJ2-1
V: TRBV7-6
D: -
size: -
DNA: TGTGCCAGCAGCTTAGGACGGGGGCCGCCGGGGGAGCAGTTCTTC
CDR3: CASSLGRGPPGEQFF

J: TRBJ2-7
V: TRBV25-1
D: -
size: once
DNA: TGTGCCAGCAGTCCAGACCGGGACGAGCAGTACTTC
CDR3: CASSPDRDEQYF

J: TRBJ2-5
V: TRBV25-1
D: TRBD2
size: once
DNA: TGTGCCAGCAGTGACGGCGGGACTAGCGGGGACCAAGAGACCCAGTACTTC
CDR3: CASSDGGTSGDQETQYF

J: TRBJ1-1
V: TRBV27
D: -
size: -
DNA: TGTGCCAGCAGTTTCGGTACTCTAAGGACTGAAGCTTTCTTT
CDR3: CASSFGTLRTEAFF

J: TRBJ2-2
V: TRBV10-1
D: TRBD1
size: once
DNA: TGCGCCAGCAGTGAGCGGACAGGATTGAGGTGGACCGGGGAGCTGTTTTTT
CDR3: CASSERTGLRWTGELFF